Listed below are T cell receptor beta chains from one sample, sequenced in a study of blood T cell repertoires in COVID-19. TCRdb's table, derived via immunoSEQ multiplex PCR, lists solely in-frame clones and lacks some. The sample contains roughly 220,000 clones, roughly 80% of which appear only once. Material: peripheral blood. The receptor set was obtained from a woman aged 25-40 years who had recovered from COVID-19. Both conserved end residues are part of each CDR3. D genes are given only for firm matches. The size of a clone is reported for some rows only, either as once, few or many, or as a class for expanded clones.

14 TRBJ2-7 few TRBD2 TRBV11-2 CASSGGGFSYEQYF TGTGCCAGCAGCGGGGGGGGATTCTCCTACGAGCAGTACTTC
14 TRBJ1-5 - - TRBV6-1 CASSEGGAFQPQHF TGTGCCAGCAGTGAGGGGGGGGCTTTTCAGCCCCAGCATTTT
14 TRBJ1-3 - - TRBV25-1 CASIKSGSGNTIYF TGTGCCAGCATCAAATCGGGCTCTGGAAACACCATATATTTT
13 TRBJ1-4 - TRBD1 TRBV6-5 CASVTGAREKLFF TGTGCCAGCGTGACAGGGGCTCGGGAAAAACTGTTTTTT
15 TRBJ1-2 once - TRBV28 CASSVKTAYLYGYTF TGTGCCAGCAGTGTAAAGACAGCTTACCTCTATGGCTACACCTTC
14 TRBJ2-3 - TRBD1 TRBV29-1 CSVATGDRTDTQYF TGCAGCGTTGCCACAGGGGACCGCACAGATACGCAGTATTTT
17 TRBJ1-4 - TRBD1 TRBV28 CASSLGQGAAEYEKLFF TGTGCCAGCAGTCTTGGACAGGGGGCTGCGGAGTATGAAAAACTGTTTTTT
17 TRBJ1-5 - - TRBV28 CASSLSLTYRPGQPQHF TGTGCCAGCAGTTTATCCCTAACCTACAGGCCCGGTCAGCCCCAGCATTTT
14 TRBJ2-3 - TRBD1 TRBV5-6 CASSLTGVTDTQYF TGTGCCAGCAGCCTTACAGGGGTCACAGATACGCAGTATTTT
14 TRBJ2-7 - TRBD2 TRBV6-2/TRBV6-3 CASSPPAGDGEQYF TGTGCCAGCAGTCCCCCTGCGGGAGATGGAGAGCAGTACTTC
13 TRBJ2-7 - - TRBV5-6 CASSQADSYEQYF TGTGCCAGCAGCCAGGCCGACAGCTACGAGCAGTACTTC
15 TRBJ2-1 - TRBD2 TRBV14 CASSRQAGTGNEQFF TGTGCCAGCAGCCGGCAAGCGGGGACTGGGAATGAGCAGTTCTTC
16 TRBJ1-2 - - TRBV7-9 CASSSSDSGRSGGYTF TGTGCCAGCAGCTCCTCGGATTCAGGGAGGAGTGGAGGCTACACCTTC
13 TRBJ1-4 - TRBD1 TRBV7-3 CASSFYRGEKLFF TGTGCCAGCAGCTTCTACAGGGGTGAAAAACTGTTTTTT
18 TRBJ2-1 - TRBD2 TRBV9 CASSVAGAGEGSYNEQFF TGTGCCAGCAGCGTAGCGGGAGCGGGAGAAGGATCCTACAATGAGCAGTTCTTC
10 TRBJ1-5 - - TRBV19 CASRQDLWHF TGTGCCAGTAGACAGGATTTATGGCATTTT